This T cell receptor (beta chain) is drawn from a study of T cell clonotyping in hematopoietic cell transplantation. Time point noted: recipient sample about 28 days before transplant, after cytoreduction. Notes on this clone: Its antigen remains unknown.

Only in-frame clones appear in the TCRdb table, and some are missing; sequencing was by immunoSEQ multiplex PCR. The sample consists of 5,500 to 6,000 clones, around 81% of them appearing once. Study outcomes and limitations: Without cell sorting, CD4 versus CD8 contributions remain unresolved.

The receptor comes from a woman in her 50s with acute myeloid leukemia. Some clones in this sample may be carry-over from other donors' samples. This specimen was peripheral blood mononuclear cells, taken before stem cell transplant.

The CDR3 here is CASSLDTDSEAFF. DNA for the CDR3: TGTGCCAGCAGCCTTGACACAGACTCTGAAGCTTTCTTT. The V and J genes are TRBV11-3 and TRBJ1-1; no firm D call. Germline values: CDR1 SGHNT, CDR2 YENEEA. There are 13 residues in the CDR3. Trimming took off 5 bases at V and 6 bases at J, with 13 bases between the two ends. Filled out from reference TRBV11-3 and TRBJ1-1, the complete variable domain reads EAGVVQSPRYKIIEKKQPVAFWCNPISGHNTLYWYLQNLGQGPELLIRYENEEAVDDSQLPKDRFSAERLKGVDSTLKIQPAELGDSAVYLCASSLDTDSEAFFGQGTRLTVV.